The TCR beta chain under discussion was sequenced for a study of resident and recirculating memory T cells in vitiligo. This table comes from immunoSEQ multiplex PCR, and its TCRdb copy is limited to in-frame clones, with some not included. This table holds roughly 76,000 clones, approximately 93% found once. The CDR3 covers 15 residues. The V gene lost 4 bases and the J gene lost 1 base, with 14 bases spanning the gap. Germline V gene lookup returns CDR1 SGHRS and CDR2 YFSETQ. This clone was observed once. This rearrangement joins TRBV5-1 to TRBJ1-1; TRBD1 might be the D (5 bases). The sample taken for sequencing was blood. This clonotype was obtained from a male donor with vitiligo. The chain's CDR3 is CASSPGGEGNTEAFF. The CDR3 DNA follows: TGCGCCAGCAGCCCGGGAGGGGAGGGGAACACTGAAGCTTTCTTT.